This TCR beta chain was identified during a study of T cell repertoires in cytomegalovirus infection. Study information: From public TCR beta signatures came an indication of both CMV infection and matching HLA type. Study results and limitations: Summed frequency of public TCR beta families distinguished CMV carriers with the relevant HLA. Dominating the ex vivo response were TCR beta clonotypes that were CMV-specific and HLA-C-restricted.

TCRdb analysed the reads with MiXCR anew, one entry per CDR3 protein. The repertoire holds about 530,000 distinct CDR3 sequences, roughly 29% seen once, with approximately 13% in the top ten. This clonotype was detected many times. Its antigen is unknown. Germline V CDR1 and CDR2: MNHNS, SASEGT. This CDR3 comprises 16 residues. Trimming left V 7 bases short and J 0 bases short, with 18 bases between. The sequence derives from a human donor in good health (CMV status not recorded). Some clones in this sample may be carry-over from other donors' samples. The sequenced sample consisted of PBMCs. The rearrangement links TRBV6-1 to TRBJ2-5, with unresolved D. The chain's CDR3 is CASTNSATRDQETQYF. CDR3 DNA sequence: TGTGCCAGCACCAACTCTGCGACCCGGGACCAAGAGACCCAGTACTTC.